This TCR beta chain appears in the sequencing data of a study of T cell responses to AZD1222 COVID-19 vaccine. General study results and limits: Donors skewed white British and female; clonal diversity was possibly underestimated. With dominance at 160-218 and 743-854, vaccine-associated CD4 TCRs spanned spike. Within unmutated variant regions lay the reported targets of nearly half of spike-specific TCRs.

Clones were sequenced by immunoSEQ multiplex PCR, and TCRdb holds only the in-frame ones, with some missing. This sample carries 150,000 to 200,000 clones, 75% to 90% of them seen once, and the ten largest clones take 2.5% to 3%. Points on this clone: Its cognate antigen is unknown.

The CDR3 contains 14 residues. Germline CDR1 and CDR2: SEHNR and FQNEAQ (reference sequence). Trimming removed 5 bases from V and 0 bases from J, with 11 bases in between. This clonotype was obtained from an adult in good health. The source was peripheral blood, collected on day 0 of MenACWY control vaccination. The rearrangement links TRBV7-9 to TRBJ2-7, with D unclear. The CDR3 DNA reads as TGTGCCAGCAGCCGTGGCCCTAGCTCCTACGAGCAGTACTTC. The encoded protein is CASSRGPSSYEQYF. The full variable domain, in which reference TRBV7-9 and TRBJ2-7 provide the parts outside the CDR3, is DTGVSQNPRHKITKRGQNVTFRCDPISEHNRLYWYRQTLGQGPEFLTYFQNEAQLEKSRLLSDRFSAERPKGSFSTLEIQRTEQGDSAMYLCASSRGPSSYEQYFGPGTRLTVT.